This entry is about one T cell receptor (beta chain). What it binds is unknown. RNA transcripts served as template for amplifying TCR beta CDR3 sequences. The first-round RT-PCR employed HTBI primers together with the Qiagen OneStep RT-PCR kit. A multiplex PCR was then performed as the second round. TCRdb re-called the multiplex PCR reads with MiXCR, one entry per CDR3 protein. This table holds over a million distinct CDR3 sequences, about two fifths found once. The CDR3 has 16 amino acids. Deletions cut 3 bases from V and 1 base from J, with 15 bases between. CDR1 and CDR2 (germline): LNHDA, SQIVND (reference sequence). The data belong to a study of Graves' ophthalmopathy and Graves' hyperthyroidism. At the level of the study: Where ophthalmopathy was absent within 18 months of follow-up, hyperthyroidism was stable.

Study-wide results and caveats: Distinction of ophthalmopathy from stable hyperthyroidism by a 13-signature model reached roughly 87% sensitivity and more than 65% specificity.

The TCR comes from an adult man with Graves' hyperthyroidism. The V and J genes are TRBV19 and TRBJ2-5; tentative D call: TRBD1 (5 bases). Sequencing was done on a sample of peripheral blood or thyroid tissue (not recorded which). For the CDR3, the DNA is TGTGCCAGTAGTATTCAGGGCGGATGGTCCCAAGAGACCCAGTACTTC. Translated: CASSIQGGWSQETQYF.